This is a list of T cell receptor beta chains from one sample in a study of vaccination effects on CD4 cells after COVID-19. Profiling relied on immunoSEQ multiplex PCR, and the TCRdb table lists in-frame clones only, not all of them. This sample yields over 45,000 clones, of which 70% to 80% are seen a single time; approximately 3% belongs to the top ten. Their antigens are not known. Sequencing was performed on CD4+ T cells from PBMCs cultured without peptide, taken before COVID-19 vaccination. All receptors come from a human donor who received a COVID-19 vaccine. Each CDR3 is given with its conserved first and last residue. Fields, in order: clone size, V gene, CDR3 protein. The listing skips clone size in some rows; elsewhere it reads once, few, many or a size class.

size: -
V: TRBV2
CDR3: CASSEVDGGEAFF

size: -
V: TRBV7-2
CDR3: CASSYRIAGGANEQFF

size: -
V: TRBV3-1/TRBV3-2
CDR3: CASSQGPLAGGPETQYF

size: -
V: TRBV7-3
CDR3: CASSRTENTEAFF

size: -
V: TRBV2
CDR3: CASGLDTGELFF

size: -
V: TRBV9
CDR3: CASSVQTPGANVLTF

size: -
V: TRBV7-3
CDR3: CASSTTGLAANTGELFF

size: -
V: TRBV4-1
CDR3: CASSQVGGSNQPQHF

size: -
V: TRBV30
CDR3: CAWSVGTAGGLNEQFF

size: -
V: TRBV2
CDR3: CASSEALQGPKLFF

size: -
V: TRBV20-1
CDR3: CSASSGIGYTF

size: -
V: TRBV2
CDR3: CASSESGGQKSNQPQHF

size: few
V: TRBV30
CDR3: CAWSVRIGQQNTGELFF

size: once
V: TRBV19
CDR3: CASSYYGGYNEQFF

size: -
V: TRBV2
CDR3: CASLGNSETQYF

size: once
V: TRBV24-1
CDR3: CATSDFPGQGTGANVLTF

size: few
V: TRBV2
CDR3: CASSVLRADGYTF

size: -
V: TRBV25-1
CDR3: CASSDILNGAFYGYTF

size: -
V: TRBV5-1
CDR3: CASSLYTNTGELFF

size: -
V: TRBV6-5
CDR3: CASLADRNNQPQHF

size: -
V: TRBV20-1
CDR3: CSASRGQGLYNEQFF

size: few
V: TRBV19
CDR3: CASSTYGAVNYGYTF

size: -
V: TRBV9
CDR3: CASSVDVEQETQYF

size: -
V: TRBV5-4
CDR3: CASRPVPGDDGYTF

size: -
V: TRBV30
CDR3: CAWRGAGGEKLFF

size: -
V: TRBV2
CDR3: CASSTTRDQPQHF

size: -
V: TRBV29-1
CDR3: CSVEGTGDSNEKLFF

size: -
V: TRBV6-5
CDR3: CASRGSLYNSPLHF

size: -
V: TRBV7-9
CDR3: CASSLETRDTQYF

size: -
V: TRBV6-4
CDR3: CASSDSIYNEQFF

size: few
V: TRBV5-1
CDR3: CASSPRGENEKLFF

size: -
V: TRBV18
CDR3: CASHRGQGAGANVLTF

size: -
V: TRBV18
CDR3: CASSSGLHNEQFF

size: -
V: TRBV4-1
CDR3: CASKGWENEQFF

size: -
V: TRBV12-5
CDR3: CASGLVEDGQLNTDTQYF

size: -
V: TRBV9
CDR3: CASSARLVLDTQYF

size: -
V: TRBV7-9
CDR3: CASSPTRGGASDTQYF

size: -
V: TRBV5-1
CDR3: CASSLSSSGGLGEQFF

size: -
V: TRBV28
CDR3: CASSLLSYRDRGQPQHF

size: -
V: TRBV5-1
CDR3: CASSPDGNTEAFF

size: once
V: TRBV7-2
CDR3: CASSLGSYNQPQHF

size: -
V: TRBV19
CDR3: CASSMGRGLYMGTDTQYF

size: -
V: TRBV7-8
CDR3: CASSLDRGDTEAFF